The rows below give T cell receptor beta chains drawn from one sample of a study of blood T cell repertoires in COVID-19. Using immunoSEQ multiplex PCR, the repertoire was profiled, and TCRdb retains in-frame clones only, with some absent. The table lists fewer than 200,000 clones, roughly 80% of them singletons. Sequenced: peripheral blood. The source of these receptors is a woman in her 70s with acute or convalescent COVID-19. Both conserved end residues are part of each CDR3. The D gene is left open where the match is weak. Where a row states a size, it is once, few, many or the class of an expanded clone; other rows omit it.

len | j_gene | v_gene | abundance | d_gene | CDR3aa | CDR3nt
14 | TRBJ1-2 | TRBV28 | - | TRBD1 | CASSLGQGRYGYTF | TGTGCCAGCAGCCTGGGACAGGGAAGGTATGGCTACACCTTC
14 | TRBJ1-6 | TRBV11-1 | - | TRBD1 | CASSPDRGKSPLHF | TGTGCCAGCAGTCCCGACAGGGGGAAATCACCCCTCCACTTT
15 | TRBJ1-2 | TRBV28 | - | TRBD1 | CASSSPGQGDEGYTF | TGTGCCAGCAGTTCCCCGGGACAGGGGGATGAGGGCTACACCTTC
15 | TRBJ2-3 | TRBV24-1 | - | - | CAIRRRGDSTDTQYF | TGTGCCATCAGACGCCGGGGTGATAGCACAGATACGCAGTATTTT
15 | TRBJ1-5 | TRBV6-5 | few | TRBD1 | CASSLQGYSNQPQHF | TGTGCCAGCAGTCTACAGGGGTATAGCAATCAGCCCCAGCATTTT
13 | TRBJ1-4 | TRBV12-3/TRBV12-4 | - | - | CASSLRQYEKLFF | TGTGCCAGCAGTTTAAGACAGTATGAAAAACTGTTTTTT
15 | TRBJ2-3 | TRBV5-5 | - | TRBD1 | CASAARTGSSDTQYF | TGTGCCAGCGCGGCCCGGACAGGGTCTTCTGATACGCAGTATTTT
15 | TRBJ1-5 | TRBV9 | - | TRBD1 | CASSVGTGSNQPQHF | TGTGCCAGCAGCGTAGGGACAGGAAGCAATCAGCCCCAGCATTTT
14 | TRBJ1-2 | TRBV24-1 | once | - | CATSDLRSNGGYTF | TGTGCCACCAGTGATTTGAGATCAAATGGCGGCTACACCTTC
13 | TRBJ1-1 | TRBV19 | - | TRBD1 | CASKPTGDTEAFF | TGTGCCAGTAAACCGACAGGGGACACTGAAGCTTTCTTT
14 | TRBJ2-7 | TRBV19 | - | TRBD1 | CASSWTGGFYEQYF | TGTGCCAGTAGTTGGACAGGGGGCTTTTACGAGCAGTACTTC
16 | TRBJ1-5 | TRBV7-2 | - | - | CASSLRWGGFDQPQHF | TGTGCCAGCAGCTTAAGGTGGGGGGGGTTCGATCAGCCCCAGCATTTT
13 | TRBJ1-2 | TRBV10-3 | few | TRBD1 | CAITRDREGGYTF | TGTGCCATCACTAGGGACAGGGAAGGTGGCTACACCTTC
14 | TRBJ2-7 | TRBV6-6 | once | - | CASRPMSYGTEQYF | TGTGCCAGCAGGCCTATGTCTTATGGTACCGAGCAGTACTTC
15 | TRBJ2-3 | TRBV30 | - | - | CAWRARGLFTDTQYF | TGTGCCTGGAGAGCTAGGGGTCTCTTCACAGATACGCAGTATTTT
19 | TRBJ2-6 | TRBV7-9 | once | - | CASSPIGANPSSGANVLTF | TGTGCCAGCAGCCCTATTGGGGCCAACCCCTCCTCTGGGGCCAACGTCCTGACTTTC
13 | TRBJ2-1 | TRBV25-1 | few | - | CASSDPFRNEQFF | TGTGCCAGCAGTGACCCCTTTAGAAATGAGCAGTTCTTC
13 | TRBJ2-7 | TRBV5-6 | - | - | CASSLADRYEQYF | TGTGCCAGCAGCTTGGCTGACAGATACGAGCAGTACTTC
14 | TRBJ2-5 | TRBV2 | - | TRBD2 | CASSGLAGVKTQYF | TGTGCCAGCAGCGGACTAGCGGGGGTAAAGACCCAGTACTTC
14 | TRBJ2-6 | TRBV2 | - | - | CASSVNSGANVLTF | TGTGCCAGCAGTGTAAACTCTGGGGCCAACGTCCTGACTTTC
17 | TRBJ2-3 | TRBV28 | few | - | CASSLSPGLQFTDTQYF | TGTGCCAGCAGTTTATCCCCGGGACTCCAATTCACAGATACGCAGTATTTT
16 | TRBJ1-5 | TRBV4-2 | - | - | CASSRDVGRPGQPQHF | TGTGCCAGCAGCCGGGATGTGGGGCGCCCCGGTCAGCCCCAGCATTTT
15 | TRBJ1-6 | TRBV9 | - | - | CASSVEGERNSPLHF | TGTGCCAGCAGCGTAGAGGGGGAGCGGAACTCACCCCTCCACTTT
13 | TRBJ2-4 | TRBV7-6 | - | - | CASSADRAGIQYF | TGTGCCAGCAGCGCTGACAGAGCGGGCATTCAGTACTTC
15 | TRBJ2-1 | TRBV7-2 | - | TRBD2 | CASSRTSGSWDEQFF | TGTGCCAGCAGTAGGACTAGCGGGAGTTGGGATGAGCAGTTCTTC
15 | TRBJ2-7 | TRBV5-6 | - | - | CASSLSTGYLYEQYF | TGTGCCAGCAGCTTGTCTACAGGGTACCTCTACGAGCAGTACTTC
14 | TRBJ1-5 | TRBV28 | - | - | CASSITGSSQPQHF | TGTGCCAGCAGCATAACAGGGTCCAGTCAGCCCCAGCATTTT
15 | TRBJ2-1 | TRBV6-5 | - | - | CASSWQGRGNNEQFF | TGTGCCAGCAGTTGGCAGGGGCGGGGGAACAATGAGCAGTTCTTC
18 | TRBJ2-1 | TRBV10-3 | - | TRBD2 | CAISEPREWLAGRNEQFF | TGTGCCATCAGTGAGCCGCGGGAGTGGCTAGCGGGCCGGAATGAGCAGTTCTTC
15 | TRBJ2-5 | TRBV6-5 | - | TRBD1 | CASRWVRDRQETQYF | TGTGCCAGCAGGTGGGTCCGGGACAGACAAGAGACCCAGTACTTC
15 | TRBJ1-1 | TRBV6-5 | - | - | CASSYAGGGSTEAFF | TGTGCCAGCAGTTACGCGGGAGGGGGGAGCACTGAAGCTTTCTTT
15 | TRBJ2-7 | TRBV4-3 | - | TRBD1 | CASSQEATGGYEQYF | TGCGCCAGCAGCCAAGAGGCGACAGGGGGCTACGAGCAGTACTTC
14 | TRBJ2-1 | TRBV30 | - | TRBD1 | CAWNRRQGGNEQFF | TGTGCCTGGAATCGACGACAGGGGGGGAATGAGCAGTTCTTC
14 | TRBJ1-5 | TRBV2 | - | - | CASSVSGINQPQHF | TGTGCCAGCAGTGTGTCAGGGATCAATCAGCCCCAGCATTTT
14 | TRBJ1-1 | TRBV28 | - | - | CASSLRGGGTEAFF | TGTGCCAGCAGTTTACGAGGGGGAGGGACTGAAGCTTTCTTT
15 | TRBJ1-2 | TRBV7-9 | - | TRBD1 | CASSLTGTESYGYTF | TGTGCCAGCAGCTTAACCGGGACAGAGTCCTATGGCTACACCTTC
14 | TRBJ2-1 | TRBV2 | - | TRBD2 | CASFPGTSGGEQFF | TGTGCCAGCTTTCCAGGGACTAGCGGGGGGGAGCAGTTCTTC
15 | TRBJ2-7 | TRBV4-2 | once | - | CASSQGRGTSYEQYF | TGTGCCAGCAGCCAAGGACGGGGGACCTCCTACGAGCAGTACTTC
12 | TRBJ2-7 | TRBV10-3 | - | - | CAIRGGSYEQYF | TGTGCCATCAGGGGGGGTTCCTACGAGCAGTACTTC
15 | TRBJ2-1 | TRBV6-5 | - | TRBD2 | CASSYLGGGYNEQFF | TGTGCCAGCAGTTACCTCGGGGGGGGATACAATGAGCAGTTCTTC
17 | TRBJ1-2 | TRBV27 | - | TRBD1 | CASSPLGQGATDYGYTF | TGTGCCAGCAGTCCCTTGGGACAGGGGGCGACCGACTATGGCTACACCTTC
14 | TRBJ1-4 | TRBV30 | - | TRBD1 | CAFKRGQVNEKLFF | TGTGCCTTTAAGCGGGGACAGGTTAATGAAAAACTGTTTTTT
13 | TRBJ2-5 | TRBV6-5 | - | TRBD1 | CASMGQLKETQYF | TGTGCCAGTATGGGACAGTTAAAAGAGACCCAGTACTTC
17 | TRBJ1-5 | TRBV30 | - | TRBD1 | CAGTGTGKSNSNQPQHF | TGTGCCGGGACCGGGACAGGAAAGTCAAATAGCAATCAGCCCCAGCATTTT
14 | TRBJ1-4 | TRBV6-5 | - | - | CASSWTASNEKLFF | TGTGCCAGCAGTTGGACAGCTTCTAATGAAAAACTGTTTTTT
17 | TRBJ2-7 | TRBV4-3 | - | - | CASSQVRFRGGSREQYF | TGCGCCAGCAGCCAAGTCCGATTCAGGGGCGGCTCTAGGGAGCAGTACTTC
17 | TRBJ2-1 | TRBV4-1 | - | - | CASSQEGGSSSYNEQFF | TGCGCCAGCAGCCAAGAAGGTGGGAGCTCCTCCTACAATGAGCAGTTCTTC
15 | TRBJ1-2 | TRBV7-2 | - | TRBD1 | CASSPGTGPLYGYTF | TGTGCCAGCAGCCCCGGGACAGGGCCCCTCTATGGCTACACCTTC
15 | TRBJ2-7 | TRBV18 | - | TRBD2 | CASSRGLAGDNEQYF | TGTGCCAGCTCACGAGGACTAGCGGGAGACAACGAGCAGTACTTC
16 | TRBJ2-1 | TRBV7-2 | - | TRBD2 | CASSVTSGYSYNEQFF | TGTGCCAGCAGCGTGACTAGCGGGTACTCCTACAATGAGCAGTTCTTC